The 14 T cell receptor beta chains reported below all come from one sample, sequenced in a study of tumor-infiltrating lymphocytes in primary liver carcinoma. TCR beta cDNA was made from around 460 ng total RNA with a constant-region primer. Employing slightly modified ARM-PCR, three nested multiplex PCR rounds were run, and these gave rise to the TCR beta libraries. It was with TRBV1-TRBV30 forward primers and a C-beta reverse primer that the first two PCR rounds were run, at 10 to 11 cycles each. MiXCR was run by TCRdb on the multiplex PCR reads, yielding one entry per CDR3 protein. This sample has fewer than 400,000 distinct CDR3 sequences, with nearly 60% found just once. Germline DNA was extracted alongside blood RNA, which was obtained from unsorted whole blood. The sequenced sample consisted of peripheral blood. These receptors all come from a woman aged 25 to 45 with primary liver carcinoma and hepatitis B virus infection.

The J gene is TRBJ2-7, the V gene TRBV5-4; D is possibly TRBD1 or TRBD2 (6 bases each). Germline CDR1 reads SGHNT; CDR2 reads YYREEE (reference sequence). This CDR3 region has 15 residues. V was cut by 3 bases and J by 3 bases, with 16 bases left in between. The CDR3 reads CASSSGPGAFYEQYF. The CDR3, as DNA: TGTGCCAGCAGCTCGGGCCCGGGGGCCTTCTACGAGCAGTACTTC. The complete variable domain, with remaining parts taken from reference TRBV5-4 and TRBJ2-7, reads ETGVTQSPTHLIKTRGQQVTLRCSSQSGHNTVSWYQQALGQGPQFIFQYYREEENGRGNFPPRFSGLQFPNYSSELNVNALELDDSALYLCASSSGPGAFYEQYFGPGTRLTVT.

This clonotype has more than one count but fewer than ten. The rearrangement links TRBV29-1 to TRBJ1-1; no reliable D call. Trimming took 4 bases from V and 6 from J, leaving 12 bases between them. Germline V lookup: CDR1 SQVTM, CDR2 ANQGSEA. This CDR3 has 12 residues. The chain's CDR3 is CSVGGLGAEAFF. CDR3 nucleotides: TGCAGCGTTGGTGGTCTGGGCGCTGAAGCTTTCTTT.

This rearrangement joins TRBV6-2 or TRBV6-3 to TRBJ1-1; the D gene is possibly TRBD1 (5 bases). The V and J ends lost 2 bases and 1 base respectively, with 14 bases between them. Germline assignment: CDR1 MNHEY and CDR2 SVGEGT. CDR3 length: 16 amino acids. Here the CDR3 reads CASSYGSWTQNTEAFF. In nucleotides, the CDR3 is TGTGCCAGCAGTTACGGGTCGTGGACACAGAACACTGAAGCTTTCTTT.

As for this clonotype: This sequence may be a read error, since a much larger clone differs from it by one base. The chain is built from TRBV6-5 and TRBJ2-1, with TRBD2 matching 9 bases. CDR1 and CDR2 from the germline V gene are MNHEY and SVGAGI. V lost 2 bases, J lost 8 bases, and 16 bases stayed unmatched. The CDR3 consists of 18 residues. In nucleotides, the CDR3 is TGTGCCAGCAGTTACGGTCCTAGCGGGAACTGGTCGACCCATGAGCAGTTCTTC. Protein: CASSYGPSGNWSTHEQFF.

The chain joins TRBV4-2 to TRBJ2-7, with TRBD2 matching over 9 bases. CDR1 LGHNA and CDR2 YNFKEQ come from the germline V gene. With V trimmed by 2 bases and J by 3 bases, 8 bases remained unmatched. This CDR3 is built from 16 residues. CDR3 DNA: TGTGCCAGCAGCCAAAAGGCGGCTAGCGGGAACTACGAGCAGTACTTC. Protein: CASSQKAASGNYEQYF.

The table lists this clonotype with a few counts. The chain carries TRBV12-3 or TRBV12-4 and TRBJ2-2; D gene uncertain. V was pared by 1 base and J by 5 bases, with 5 bases between. This CDR3 has 13 residues. The CDR3 reads CASSLVRTGELFF. The CDR3 DNA sequence: TGTGCCAGCAGTTTAGTAAGAACCGGGGAGCTGTTTTTT.

The chain recombines TRBV7-8 with TRBJ2-2; 15 nucleotides line up with TRBD2. The V gene's germline CDR1 is SGHVS and CDR2 FQNEAQ. The CDR3 covers 18 residues. V lost 5 bases, J lost 6 bases, and 10 bases stayed unmatched. CDR3 coding DNA: TGTGCCAGCAGCCGCCCTCGGACTAGCGGGGGGGTACCCGGGGAGCTGTTTTTT. Its translation is CASSRPRTSGGVPGELFF.

The V and J genes are TRBV13 and TRBJ1-1, with 9 bases aligning to TRBD1. Germline V CDR1 and CDR2: PRHDT, FYEKMQ (reference sequence). Germline trimming cut 8 bases from V and 4 bases from J; bases unmatched to any gene: 5. The CDR3 loop spans 13 amino acids. In nucleotides, the CDR3 is TGTGCCAGCGGACAGGGGCATGGCACTGAAGCTTTCTTT. It encodes CASGQGHGTEAFF.

A word on this clonotype: The junction departs from germline at one end; a sequencing error may be responsible. V usage is TRBV6-1 and J usage is TRBJ2-5; no definite D call. This CDR3 comprises 12 residues. Germline V gene lookup returns CDR1 MNHNS and CDR2 SASEGT. As DNA, the CDR3 is TGTGCCAGCAGTGAAGCTTTAGAGACCCTGTACTTC. Amino acids: CASSEALETLYF.

About this clonotype itself: Its ends do not fully match the called genes, so a read error is possible. This chain connects TRBV13 to TRBJ1-3, with D unclear. The length of the CDR3 is 14 residues. In germline, CDR1 is PRHDT, CDR2 FYEKMQ (reference sequence). CDR3 bases: TGTGCCAGCATGAGTGGCAGCTCTGGAAACACCACATATTTT. It translates to CASMSGSSGNTTYF.

Regarding this clonotype: The conserved final phenylalanine or tryptophan is absent from the CDR3, which likely points to a read error. V is TRBV6-2 or TRBV6-3 and J is TRBJ2-3; 8 bases line up with TRBD2. This CDR3 contains 14 residues. Germline V lookup: CDR1 MNHEY, CDR2 SVGEGT. The CDR3 coding sequence is TGTGCCAGCAGTCCGGGAGGGCCAACAGATACACAGTATTCT. Its protein is CASSPGGPTDTQYS.

Worth noting for this clonotype: A read error is possible here, since a much larger clone lies one base away. The chain has TRBV4-2 and TRBJ2-2; D might be TRBD2 (6 bases). Germline V CDR1 and CDR2: LGHNA, YNFKEQ. The CDR3 consists of 15 residues. CDR3 residues: CASSQPSTDTGGLFF. DNA for the CDR3: TGTGCCAGCAGCCAACCTAGCACCGACACCGGGGGGCTGTTTTTT.

On this clonotype: A much larger clonotype is one base distant, so this may be a read error. This chain joins TRBV4-1 and TRBJ2-1; 8 bases map to TRBD2. The CDR3 length is 15 residues. Germline CDR1 and CDR2: MGHRA and YSYEKL. The CDR3 DNA is TGCGTCAGCAGCCAGGAGCGGGAGTGGTACAATGAGCAGTTCTTC. The encoded protein is CVSSQEREWYNEQFF.

The table lists this clonotype with a few counts. CDR3 in DNA: TGCGCCAGCAGCTTGACAAGGGCCCCAAGTTACAATGAGCAGTTCTTC. It encodes CASSLTRAPSYNEQFF. This chain uses TRBV5-1 with TRBJ2-1; D is uncertain. V was clipped by 1 base and J by 4 bases, with 15 bases between them. Germline assignment: CDR1 SGHRS and CDR2 YFSETQ. The CDR3 runs to 16 residues.